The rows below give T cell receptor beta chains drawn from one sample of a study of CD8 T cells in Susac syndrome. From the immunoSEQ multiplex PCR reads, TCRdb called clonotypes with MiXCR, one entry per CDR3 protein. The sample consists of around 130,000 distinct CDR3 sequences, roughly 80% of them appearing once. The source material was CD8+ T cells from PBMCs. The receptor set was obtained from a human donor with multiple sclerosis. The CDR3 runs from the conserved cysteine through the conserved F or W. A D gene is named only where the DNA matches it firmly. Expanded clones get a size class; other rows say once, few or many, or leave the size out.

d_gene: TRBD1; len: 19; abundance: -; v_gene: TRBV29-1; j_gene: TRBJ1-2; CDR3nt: TGCAGCGTGCTCCGGGACAGGGGGCTGACTTCTTCGACTAACTATGGCTACACCTTC; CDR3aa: CSVLRDRGLTSSTNYGYTF
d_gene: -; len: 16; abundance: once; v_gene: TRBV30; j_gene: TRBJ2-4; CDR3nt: TGTGCCTGGAGTTCCCCCTCGGAATTAGCCAAAAACATTCAGTACTTC; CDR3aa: CAWSSPSELAKNIQYF
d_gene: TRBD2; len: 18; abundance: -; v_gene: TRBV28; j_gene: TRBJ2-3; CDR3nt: TGTGCCAGCAGTTTCGAACTAGCGGGGGGTACTAGCACAGATACGCAGTATTTT; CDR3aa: CASSFELAGGTSTDTQYF
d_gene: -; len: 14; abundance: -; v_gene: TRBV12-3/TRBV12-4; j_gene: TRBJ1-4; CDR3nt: TGTGCCAGCAGTTTAGTGGGAACTAATGAAAAACTGTTTTTT; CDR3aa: CASSLVGTNEKLFF
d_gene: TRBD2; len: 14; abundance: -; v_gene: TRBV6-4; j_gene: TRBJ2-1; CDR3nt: TGTGCCAGCTCGCCGGGACTAGCTTACAATGAGCAGTTCTTC; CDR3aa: CASSPGLAYNEQFF
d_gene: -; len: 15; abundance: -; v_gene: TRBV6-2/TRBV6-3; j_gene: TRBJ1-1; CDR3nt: TGTGCCAGCAGTTACTTGGGGGGCGAGGACACTGAAGCTTTCTTT; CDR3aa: CASSYLGGEDTEAFF
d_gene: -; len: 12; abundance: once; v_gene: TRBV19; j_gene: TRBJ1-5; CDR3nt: TGTGCCAGTAACCCGGGGGGGCAGCCCCAGCATTTT; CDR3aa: CASNPGGQPQHF
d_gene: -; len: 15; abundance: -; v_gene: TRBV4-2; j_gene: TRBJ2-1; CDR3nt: TGTGCCAGCAGTGACCGCCCAGTATCGTACAATGAGCAGTTCTTC; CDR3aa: CASSDRPVSYNEQFF
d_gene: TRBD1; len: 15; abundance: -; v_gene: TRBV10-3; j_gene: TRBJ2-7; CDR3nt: TGTGCCATCAGTGAGCAAACAGGGGCCCCCTACGAGCAGTACTTC; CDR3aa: CAISEQTGAPYEQYF
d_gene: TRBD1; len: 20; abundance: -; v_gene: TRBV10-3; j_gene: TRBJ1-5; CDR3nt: TGTGCCATCAGTGATGTTCCGGGACAGGGGGTGGGTTTTAGCAATCAGCCCCAGCATTTT; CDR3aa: CAISDVPGQGVGFSNQPQHF
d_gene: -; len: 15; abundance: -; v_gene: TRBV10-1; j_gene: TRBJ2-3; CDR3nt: TGCGCCAGTCCTTCACCTGGACTTCCCACAGATACGCAGTATTTT; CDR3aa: CASPSPGLPTDTQYF
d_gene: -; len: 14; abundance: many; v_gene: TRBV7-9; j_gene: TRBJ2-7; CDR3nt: TGCGCCAGCAGCCGAGGGGAAGGAACCTACGAGCAGTACTTC; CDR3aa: CASSRGEGTYEQYF
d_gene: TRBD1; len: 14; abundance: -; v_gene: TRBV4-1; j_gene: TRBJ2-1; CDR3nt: TGCGCCAGCAGCCCCTGGACAGGGTCCAATGAGCAGTTCTTC; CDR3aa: CASSPWTGSNEQFF
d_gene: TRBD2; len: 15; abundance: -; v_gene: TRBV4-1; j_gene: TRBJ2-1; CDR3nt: TGCGCCAGCAGCCCGAGGACTAGCGGCCTTGATGAGCAGTTCTTC; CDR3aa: CASSPRTSGLDEQFF
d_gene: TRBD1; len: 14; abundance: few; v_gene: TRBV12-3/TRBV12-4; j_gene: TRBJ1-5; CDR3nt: TGTGCCAGCAGTTTTGGACAGGGGCGTCAGCCCCAGCATTTT; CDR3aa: CASSFGQGRQPQHF
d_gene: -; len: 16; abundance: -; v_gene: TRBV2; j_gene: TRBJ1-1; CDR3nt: TGTGCCAGCAGCCGGGACCTCGAGGGGACGGCGACTGAAGCTTTCTTT; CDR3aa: CASSRDLEGTATEAFF
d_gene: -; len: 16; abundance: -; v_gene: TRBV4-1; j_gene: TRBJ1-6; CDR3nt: TGCGCCAGCAGCCATGAAGCCGGGACATCGAATTCACCCCTCCACTTT; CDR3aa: CASSHEAGTSNSPLHF
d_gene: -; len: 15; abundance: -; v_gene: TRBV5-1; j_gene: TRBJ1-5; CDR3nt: TGCGCCAGCAGCTTGGGTGACACCGCCTATCAGCCCCAGCATTTT; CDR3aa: CASSLGDTAYQPQHF
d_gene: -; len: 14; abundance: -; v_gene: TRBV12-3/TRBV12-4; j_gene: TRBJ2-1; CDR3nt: TGTGCCAGCAGTTTTTGGGACCGAAGACTGGGCCAGTTCTTC; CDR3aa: CASSFWDRRLGQFF
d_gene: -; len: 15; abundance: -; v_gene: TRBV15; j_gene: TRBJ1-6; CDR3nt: TGTGCCACCAGCAGAGATAACGGAGCTAATTCACCCCTCCACTTT; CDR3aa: CATSRDNGANSPLHF
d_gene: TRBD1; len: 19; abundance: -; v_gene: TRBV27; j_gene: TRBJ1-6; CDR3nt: TGTGCCAGCAGTTCCCACCCTGGTACAGGGGGGCCCTTTAATTCACCCCTCCACTTT; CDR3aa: CASSSHPGTGGPFNSPLHF
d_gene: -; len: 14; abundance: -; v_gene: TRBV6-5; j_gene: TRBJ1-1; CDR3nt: TGTGCCAGCAGTTACTCGGAAGGGGTTACTGAAGCTTTCTTT; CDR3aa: CASSYSEGVTEAFF
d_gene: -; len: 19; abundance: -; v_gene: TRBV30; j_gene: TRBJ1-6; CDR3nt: TGTGCCTGGAGTGTTCCCACCAGACTGATCTACTCCTATAATTCACCCCTCCACTTT; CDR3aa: CAWSVPTRLIYSYNSPLHF
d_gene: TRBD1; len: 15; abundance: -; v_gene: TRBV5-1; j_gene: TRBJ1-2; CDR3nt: TGCGCCAGCACGGACGCGACAGGGGAGAGAGATGGCTACACCTTC; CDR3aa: CASTDATGERDGYTF
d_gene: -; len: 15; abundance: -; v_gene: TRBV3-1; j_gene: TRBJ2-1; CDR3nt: TGTGCCAGCAGCCAGGAGTCTGGCGCCTACAATGAGCAGTTCTTC; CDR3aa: CASSQESGAYNEQFF
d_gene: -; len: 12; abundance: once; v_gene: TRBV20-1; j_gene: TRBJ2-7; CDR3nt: TGCAGTGCTAGAGATTGGGATTACGAGCAGTACTTC; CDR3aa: CSARDWDYEQYF
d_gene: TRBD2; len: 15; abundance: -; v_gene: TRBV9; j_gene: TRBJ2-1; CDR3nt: TGTGCCAGCAGCGTCACTAGCGGAATCTACAATGAGCAGTTCTTC; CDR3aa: CASSVTSGIYNEQFF
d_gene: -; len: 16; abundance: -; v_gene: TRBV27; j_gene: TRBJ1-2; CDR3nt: TGTGCCAGCAGTCCCTCTGTCGGAGAAGAGGGATATGGCTACACCTTC; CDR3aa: CASSPSVGEEGYGYTF
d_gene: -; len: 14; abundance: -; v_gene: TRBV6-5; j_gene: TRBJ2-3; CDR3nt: TGTGCCAGCAGTTATGGGGGTCCGGCAGATACGCAGTATTTT; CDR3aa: CASSYGGPADTQYF
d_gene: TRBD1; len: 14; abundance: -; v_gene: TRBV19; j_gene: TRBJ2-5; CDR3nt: TGTGCCAGTAGTAGTTTGAGACAGGGAGAGACCCAGTACTTC; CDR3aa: CASSSLRQGETQYF
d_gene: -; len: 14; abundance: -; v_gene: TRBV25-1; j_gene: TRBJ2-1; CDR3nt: TGTGCCAGCAGTCCATTGGCCACCGGGAATGAGCAGTTCTTC; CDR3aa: CASSPLATGNEQFF
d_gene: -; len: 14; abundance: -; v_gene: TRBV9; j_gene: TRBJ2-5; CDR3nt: TGTGCCAGCAGCGTAGCCGGGAATCAAGAGACCCAGTACTTC; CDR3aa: CASSVAGNQETQYF
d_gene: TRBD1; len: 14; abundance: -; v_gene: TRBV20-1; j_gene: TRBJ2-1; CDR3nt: TGCAGTGCCTCCGGGGGACAGGACCACAATGAGCAGTTCTTC; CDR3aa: CSASGGQDHNEQFF
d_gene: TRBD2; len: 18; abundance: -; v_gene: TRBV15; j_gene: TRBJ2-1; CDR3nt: TGTGCCACCAGCAGAGCCCTAGCGGGGGAAACCTCCTACAATGAGCAGTTCTTC; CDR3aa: CATSRALAGETSYNEQFF
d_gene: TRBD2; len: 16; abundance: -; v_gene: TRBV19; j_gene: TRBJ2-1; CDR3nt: TGTGCCAGTAGTATAGGGCGGGAGACAACCTACAATGAGCAGTTCTTC; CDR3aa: CASSIGRETTYNEQFF
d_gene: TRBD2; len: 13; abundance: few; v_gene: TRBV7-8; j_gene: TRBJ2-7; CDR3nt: TGTGCCAGCAGCTCCGGGACTAGCTACGAGCAGTACTTC; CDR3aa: CASSSGTSYEQYF
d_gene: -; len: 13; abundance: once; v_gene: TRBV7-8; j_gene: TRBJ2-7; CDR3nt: TGTGCCAGCAGCTTAGTCCCTAGCGACGAGCAGTACTTC; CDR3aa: CASSLVPSDEQYF
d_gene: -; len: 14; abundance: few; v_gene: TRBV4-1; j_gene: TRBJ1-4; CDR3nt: TGCGCCAGCAGCTTCGGACCGGCCGGTGAAAAACTGTTTTTT; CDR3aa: CASSFGPAGEKLFF
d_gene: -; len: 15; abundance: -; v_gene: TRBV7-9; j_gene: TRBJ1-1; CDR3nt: TGTGCCAGCAGCTTAGGGGTGGGTAGGGAAACTGAAGCTTTCTTT; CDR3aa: CASSLGVGRETEAFF
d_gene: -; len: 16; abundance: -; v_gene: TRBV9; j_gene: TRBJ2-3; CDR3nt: TGTGCCAGCAGCGTAGCATGGACTACTTACACAGATACGCAGTATTTT; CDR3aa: CASSVAWTTYTDTQYF
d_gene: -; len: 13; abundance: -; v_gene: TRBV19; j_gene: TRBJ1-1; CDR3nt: TGTGCCAGTAGTATCATACTGGACACTGAAGCTTTCTTT; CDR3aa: CASSIILDTEAFF
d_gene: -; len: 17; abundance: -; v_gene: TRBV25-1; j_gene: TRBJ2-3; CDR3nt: TGTGCCAGTAGAGCGCGGTGGGTAGCGGCGGGCACAGATACGCAGTATTTT; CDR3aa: CASRARWVAAGTDTQYF
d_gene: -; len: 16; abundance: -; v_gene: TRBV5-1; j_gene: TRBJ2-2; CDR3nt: TGCGCCAGCAGCTCGCGTGAGGGCTGGAACACCGGGGAGCTGTTTTTT; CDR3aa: CASSSREGWNTGELFF
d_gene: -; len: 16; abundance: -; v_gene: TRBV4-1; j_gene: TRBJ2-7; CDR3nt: TGCGCCAGCAGCCAAGATTCGGGGCGGCAAAGAGGCGAGCAGTACTTC; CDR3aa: CASSQDSGRQRGEQYF
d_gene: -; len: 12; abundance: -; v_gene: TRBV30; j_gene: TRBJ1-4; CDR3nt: TGTGCCTGGGGGAACCTAGGTGAAAAACTGTTTTTT; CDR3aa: CAWGNLGEKLFF
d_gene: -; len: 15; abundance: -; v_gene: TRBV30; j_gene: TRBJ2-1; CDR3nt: TGTGCCTGGAGTGTTACTAGAGGAACCTACAATGAGCAGTTCTTC; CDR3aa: CAWSVTRGTYNEQFF
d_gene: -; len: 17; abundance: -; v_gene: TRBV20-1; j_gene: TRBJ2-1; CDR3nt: TGCAGTGCTAGAGATCGGGTTGGGAGCGGGTCTGGCTATGAGCAGTTCTTC; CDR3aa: CSARDRVGSGSGYEQFF